The text below deals with one T cell receptor beta chain. The data are from a study of tumour-infiltrating T cells in Burkitt lymphoma. About the research overall: Survival, overall and progression-free, tracked with productive clonality.

Germline V lookup: CDR1 SEHNR, CDR2 FQNEAQ (reference sequence). Trimming took off 1 base at V and 9 bases at J, with 4 bases between the two ends. CDR3 length: 12 amino acids. Using immunoSEQ multiplex PCR, the repertoire was profiled, and TCRdb retains in-frame clones only, with some absent. This table has roughly 8,500 clones, 62% appearing once. This chain uses TRBV7-9 with TRBJ1-6; the D is unclear. Sequencing was done on a sample of tumor tissue. The TCR was taken from a human donor with diffuse large B-cell lymphoma. This CDR3 is CASSLDGSPLHF. The CDR3 region has the DNA TGTGCCAGCAGCTTAGATGGTTCACCCCTCCACTTT.